This entry lists 20 T cell receptor beta chains sequenced from one sample in a study of naive and memory T cell subsets. Four PCR rounds used nested alpha and beta constant region primers plus the SP2 primer. TCRdb processed the 5' RACE reads anew with MiXCR; each CDR3 protein has one entry. The table lists about 62,000 distinct CDR3 sequences, approximately 8% of them singletons. The library had UMIs added by 3' ligation of an oligonucleotide to TCR cDNA. These receptors came from a female donor in good health.

This clonotype has a handful of counts. V usage is TRBV20-1 and J usage is TRBJ1-6; 7 bases fit TRBD1. With 5 bases clipped from V and 8 bases from J, the junction kept 12 bases outside the gene matches. Germline-derived CDR1 and CDR2 are DFQATT and SNEGSKA (reference sequence). The CDR3 is made up of 15 amino acids. CDR3 loop: CSASYTGTDHSPLHF. The CDR3 nucleotides read TGCAGTGCTTCCTACACCGGGACAGATCATTCACCCCTCCACTTT.

This clonotype was recorded a few times. The V gene is TRBV7-9, the J gene TRBJ2-2, with 9 bases identical to TRBD1. The CDR3 runs 14 residues. Trimming at V came to 8 bases and at J to 1 base, leaving 2 bases not matched to a gene. Germline CDR1 is SEHNR and CDR2 is FQNEAQ (reference sequence). In DNA form, the CDR3 reads TGTGCCAGCGGGGGACAGGGGAACACCGGGGAGCTGTTTTTT. This codes for CASGGQGNTGELFF.

The chain has TRBV28 and TRBJ1-2; D may be TRBD1 (5 bases). The V and J ends lost 6 bases and 6 bases respectively, with 17 bases between them. This CDR3 is built from 14 residues. Germline V gene data show CDR1 as MDHEN and CDR2 as SYDVKM. Written as DNA, the CDR3 is TGTGCCAGCAGCCCGCCGAGCAGGGTCGATGGCTACACCTTC. This translates into CASSPPSRVDGYTF.

This clonotype was counted a few times. The V gene is TRBV11-2, the J gene TRBJ2-2; D is unresolved. V gave up 4 bases and J gave up 0 bases, with 12 bases separating them. The CDR3 is 16 residues long. Per germline, CDR1 SGHAT and CDR2 FQNNGV. The CDR3 here is CASSSRSAANTGELFF. CDR3 DNA: TGTGCCAGCAGCTCGCGGTCGGCAGCGAACACCGGGGAGCTGTTTTTT.

This clonotype was observed many times. V and J are TRBV19 and TRBJ2-6; D remains unclear. The CDR3 runs 16 residues. Germline V gives CDR1 LNHDA, CDR2 SQIVND (reference sequence). Trimming pared 4 bases from V and 3 bases from J, leaving 13 bases between. The CDR3 loop reads CASSTRASGGANVLTF. The CDR3 DNA reads TGTGCCAGTAGTACTCGGGCATCCGGTGGGGCCAACGTCCTGACTTTC.

J is TRBJ1-2 and V is TRBV5-4; TRBD1 might be the D (6 bases). The V end lost 3 bases, the J end lost 2 bases, and 11 bases lay between the germline ends. CDR1 and CDR2 (germline): SGHNT, YYREEE (reference sequence). CDR3 length: 14 residues. This chain's CDR3 is CASSSDRTNYGYTF. DNA of the CDR3: TGTGCCAGCAGCTCAGACAGGACGAACTATGGCTACACCTTC.

The chain has TRBV6-6 and TRBJ1-2; 9 nucleotides align to TRBD1. The CDR3 is 14 amino acids. CDR1 and CDR2 from the germline V gene are MNHNY and SVGAGI (reference sequence). V lost 7 bases and J lost 8; bases outside the gene matches: 11. Here the CDR3 reads CASTDPQGAKGYTF. Here the CDR3 DNA reads TGTGCCAGCACCGACCCACAGGGGGCCAAGGGCTACACCTTC.

This clonotype occurred many times. J is TRBJ1-2 and V is TRBV29-1; D not resolved. V lost 5 bases and J lost 0, with 10 bases in between. Germline V lookup: CDR1 SQVTM, CDR2 ANQGSEA. CDR3 length equals 13 residues. This CDR3 is CSVRQPTNYGYTF. The DNA of the CDR3 is TGCAGCGTTCGTCAACCCACTAACTATGGCTACACCTTC.

The V gene is TRBV4-1, the J gene TRBJ2-7, with D tentatively TRBD1 (5 bases). The CDR3 covers 14 residues. V was shortened by 0 bases and J by 2 bases, with 8 bases between the two germline ends. Germline V gene data show CDR1 as MGHRA and CDR2 as YSYEKL. The CDR3 loop is CASSQERQTYEQYF. In nucleotides, the CDR3 is TGCGCCAGCAGCCAAGAAAGACAGACCTACGAGCAGTACTTC.

This clonotype was seen a handful of times. V is TRBV19 and J is TRBJ2-1; the D gene is possibly TRBD2 (5 bases). Germline V gene sequence: CDR1 LNHDA, CDR2 SQIVND (reference sequence). Trimming shortened V by 7 bases and J by 0 bases, and 10 bases separated the two germline ends. There are 14 residues in the CDR3. For the CDR3, the DNA is TGTGCCAGTATCGGCGGGTCCTCCTACAATGAGCAGTTCTTC. Protein: CASIGGSSYNEQFF.

This clonotype showed up many times. The chain couples TRBV9 to TRBJ2-3; weak D call: TRBD2 (6 bases). The CDR3 loop spans 16 amino acids. V was shortened by 4 bases and J by 7 bases, with 22 bases between the two germline ends. The V gene's germline CDR1 is SGDLS and CDR2 YYNGEE. CDR3 sequence: CASSPRVAAKYNTQYF. In DNA form, the CDR3 reads TGTGCCAGCAGCCCTCGGGTAGCGGCGAAATATAATACGCAGTATTTT. Full variable domain (missing parts from reference TRBV9 and TRBJ2-3): DSGVTQTPKHLITATGQRVTLRCSPRSGDLSVYWYQQSLDQGLQFLIQYYNGEERAKGNILERFSAQQFPDLHSELNLSSLELGDSALYFCASSPRVAAKYNTQYFGPGTRLTVL.

The sample holds many counts of this clonotype. The J gene is TRBJ1-2, the V gene TRBV5-5; D not resolved. The CDR3 extends over 12 amino acids. The V end lost 0 bases, the J end lost 6 bases, and 6 bases lay between the germline ends. CDR1 is SGHKS and CDR2 is YYEKEE in the germline V gene (reference sequence). The CDR3 DNA reads as TGTGCCAGCAGCTTGGATCGGGATGGCTACACCTTC. Translation gives CASSLDRDGYTF.

By share, this clonotype counts as large (0.1 to 1%). V and J are TRBV20-1 and TRBJ1-5; D unresolved. The CDR3 has 14 amino acids. V lost 4 bases, J lost 1 base, and 11 bases lay in between. The germline gives CDR1 DFQATT, CDR2 SNEGSKA (reference sequence). For the CDR3, the DNA is TGCAGTGCTAACGTAGGGTTAAGCAATCAGCCCCAGCATTTT. It codes for CSANVGLSNQPQHF.

The chain is built from TRBV29-1 and TRBJ2-1; 8 bases are a match to TRBD1. Trimming took 4 bases from V and 1 from J; bases not matched to a gene: 18. The germline V gene has CDR1 SQVTM and CDR2 ANQGSEA. The CDR3 runs to 19 residues. In DNA form, the CDR3 reads TGCAGCGTTGCCGCGGACAGGGCAGGGGTTGGTAGGTCCTACAATGAGCAGTTCTTC. Protein product: CSVAADRAGVGRSYNEQFF.

V is TRBV11-2 and J is TRBJ2-7; D gene unclear. CDR1 SGHAT and CDR2 FQNNGV come from the germline V gene. Trimming pared 6 bases from V and 5 bases from J, leaving 11 bases between. The CDR3 is 12 residues long. CDR3 loop: CASSRNQDEQYF. DNA of the CDR3: TGTGCCAGCAGTCGGAATCAGGACGAGCAGTACTTC.

V is TRBV14 and J is TRBJ2-6; 9 bases agree with TRBD1. The V segment lost 4 bases and the J segment 4 bases; nucleotides outside the gene matches: 5. The germline gives CDR1 SGHDN, CDR2 FVKESK. The CDR3 consists of 16 residues. The CDR3 DNA sequence: TGTGCCAGCAGCCCGACAGGGGGAAGAGGGGCCAACGTCCTGACTTTC. Its translation: CASSPTGGRGANVLTF.

This clonotype has at least ten counts. The chain is built from TRBV6-6 and TRBJ1-1, with 11 bases aligning to TRBD1. The CDR3 consists of 15 residues. CDR1 and CDR2 (germline): MNHNY, SVGAGI (reference sequence). With V trimmed by 6 bases and J by 4 bases, 7 bases remained unmatched. The CDR3 here is CASRPGGQGGTEAFF. The CDR3 DNA reads TGTGCCAGCAGGCCCGGGGGACAGGGGGGCACTGAAGCTTTCTTT.

This clonotype has ten or more counts. The chain joins TRBV20-1 to TRBJ2-7; 9 bases map to TRBD1. Per the germline V gene, CDR1 is DFQATT and CDR2 is SNEGSKA (reference sequence). The CDR3 is 13 amino acids. Unmatched junction bases numbered 3, after V lost 6 bases and J lost 0 bases. In DNA, the CDR3 is TGCAGTGCCCGGACAGGGGCCTCCTACGAGCAGTACTTC. Translation gives CSARTGASYEQYF.

This chain uses TRBV6-5 with TRBJ2-2; a possible D gene is TRBD2 (5 bases). There are 18 residues in the CDR3. Germline V lookup: CDR1 MNHEY, CDR2 SVGAGI. With 2 bases removed from V and 4 bases from J, the gap between germline ends came to 20 bases. CDR3 DNA: TGTGCCAGCAGTTACCGGGGTGTTGGGGTCCTGGGCACCGGGGAGCTGTTTTTT. Translated, it gives CASSYRGVGVLGTGELFF.

The chain employs TRBV12-1 and TRBJ2-1; the DNA was not used to check the table's D call, TRBD2. TRBV12-1 is flagged as a pseudogene. This CDR3 has 16 amino acids. CDR3 sequence: CASSFGTSGLGNEQFF. For the CDR3, the DNA is TGTGCCAGCAGCTTCGGGACTAGCGGATTAGGCAATGAGCAGTTCTTC.